The T cell receptor (beta chain) described here comes from a study of cytomegalovirus exposure and HLA in healthy donors. General study points: An analysis was carried out later, and it reportedly showed fewer N-insertions in an Asian-associated ancestry cluster than the roughly 670-donor mean.

PCR was performed using 60 Vbeta and 13 Jbeta primers. Clones were sequenced by immunoSEQ multiplex PCR, and TCRdb holds only the in-frame ones, with some missing. The repertoire holds about 120,000 clones, with more than 60% as singletons. This CDR3 contains 18 residues. Losses at the gene ends were 1 base for V and 4 bases for J; bases not matched to a gene: 11. The germline V gene encodes CDR1 SGHTA and CDR2 FQGTGA. Turning to this clone: The antigen remains unidentified.

The source is a woman between 35 and 50 years old in good health and CMV-seronegative. The genes are TRBV7-3 and TRBJ2-1, with 9 bases identical to TRBD1. The specimen sequenced was PBMCs. CDR3 DNA sequence: TGTGCCAGCAGCTTAATGGTGGGGGCGGGACAGGGTTACAATGAGCAGTTCTTC. As protein: CASSLMVGAGQGYNEQFF. Combining the CDR3 with reference TRBV7-3 and TRBJ2-1 gives the whole variable domain GAGVSQTPSNKVTEKGKYVELRCDPISGHTALYWYRQSLGQGPEFLIYFQGTGAADDSGLPNDRFFAVRPEGSVSTLKIQRTERGDSAVYLCASSLMVGAGQGYNEQFFGPGTRLTVL.